The clone carrying this T cell receptor (beta chain) was seen at least ten times. What it recognizes is unknown. This record comes from a study of prognosis after radiotherapy for stage I lung cancer. Study as a whole: It was between April 2018 and 2019 that stage I non-small cell lung cancer patients were enrolled. Overall study findings and caveats: Tumor specificity was not determined for the expanded TCR clones. Patients developing distant metastases showed lower Shannon entropy after stereotactic body radiation therapy.

Multiplex PCR in two rounds served to amplify TCR beta CDR3 from genomic DNA. Each TRBV and TRBJ gene had its own primer in the first PCR round. TCRdb itself ran the multiplex PCR reads through MiXCR, one entry per CDR3 protein. The sample lists fewer than 30,000 distinct CDR3 sequences, 40% to 55% occurring once. The receptor was derived from a donor older than 45 with non-small cell lung cancer. This sample comprised PBMCs, obtained before or after stereotactic body radiation therapy (not recorded which).

The CDR3 here is CAWSPGQGHQETQYF. CDR3 nucleotide sequence: TGTGCCTGGAGTCCAGGACAGGGCCACCAAGAGACCCAGTACTTC. The chain employs TRBV30 and TRBJ2-5; 8 nucleotides align to TRBD1. This CDR3 is built from 15 residues. With 2 bases clipped from V and 0 bases from J, the junction kept 5 bases outside the gene matches. Germline assignment: CDR1 GTSNPN and CDR2 SVGIG (reference sequence). Complete variable domain (other parts from reference TRBV30 and TRBJ2-5): SQTIHQWPATLVQPVGSPLSLECTVEGTSNPNLYWYRQAAGRGLQLLFYSVGIGQISSEVPQNLSASRPQDRQFILSSKKLLLSDSGFYLCAWSPGQGHQETQYFGPGTRLLVL.